One sample yielded the 12 T cell receptor beta chains listed below, sequenced in a study of post-analysis software for immune sequencing data. Broader study findings: Patients showed TRBV5-6, TRBV5-1 and TRBV20-1 among four to six TRBV segments more frequent than in controls.

Their specific antigens are unknown. Sequencing libraries made from TCR beta cDNA carried unique molecular identifiers. MiXCR, run by TCRdb on the PCR reads, gives a single entry per CDR3 protein. The table has roughly 540,000 distinct CDR3 sequences, 34% seen once; the top ten hold around 6%. Source material: blood. The receptors originated from a girl aged 2-17 years with multiple sclerosis.

The V gene is TRBV2, the J gene TRBJ2-3, with D possibly being TRBD1 or TRBD2 (5 bases each). V lost 3 bases and J lost 2, with 12 bases in between. The CDR3 runs 15 residues. Germline V CDR1 and CDR2: SNHLY, FYNNEI. For the CDR3, the DNA is TGTGCCAGCAGTGAGAGGGGTCGAAACACAGATACGCAGTATTTT. Translating it yields CASSERGRNTDTQYF.

This sequence joins TRBV12-3 or TRBV12-4 and TRBJ1-2; 12 positions match TRBD1. The V and J ends lost 5 bases and 0 bases, in that order; junction bases with no gene match: 10. The CDR3 loop spans 18 amino acids. CDR3 sequence reads: CASSAAGTGGHPNYGYTF. The CDR3 nucleotides are TGTGCCAGCAGTGCCGCCGGGACAGGGGGCCACCCTAACTATGGCTACACCTTC.

This clonotype appeared once. V gene TRBV20-1 combines with J gene TRBJ2-1, with 9 nucleotides matching TRBD2. J was trimmed by 4 bases and V by 3 bases; bases with no gene match: 1. Per germline, CDR1 DFQATT and CDR2 SNEGSKA (reference sequence). This CDR3 comprises 13 residues. CDR3 sequence: CSASLAGYNEQFF. The CDR3 region has the DNA TGCAGTGCTAGCCTAGCGGGGTACAATGAGCAGTTCTTC.

The genes are TRBV20-1 and TRBJ1-5, with a possible D match to TRBD1 (5 bases). In germline, CDR1 is DFQATT, CDR2 SNEGSKA (reference sequence). The CDR3 has 14 amino acids. V dropped 3 bases and J dropped 0 bases, with 9 bases sitting between them. CDR3 in DNA: TGCAGTGCTAGGACAGACAATAGCAATCAGCCCCAGCATTTT. Translated: CSARTDNSNQPQHF.

CDR3 residues: CASSDGASLPYEQYF. The CDR3 coding sequence is TGTGCCAGCAGTGATGGGGCTTCTTTACCCTACGAGCAGTACTTC. J is TRBJ2-7 and V is TRBV25-1; perhaps TRBD1 as D (5 bases). This CDR3 has 15 residues. Trimming pared 3 bases from V and 2 bases from J, leaving 14 bases between. Germline V gene lookup returns CDR1 MGHDK and CDR2 SYGVNS.

This clonotype was picked up a small number of times. The chain employs TRBV5-1 and TRBJ2-6; D is unclear. Germline-derived CDR1 and CDR2 are SGHRS and YFSETQ. Trimming removed 1 base from V and 0 bases from J, with 2 bases in between. This CDR3 is built from 14 residues. This CDR3 reads CASSLPSGANVLTF. CDR3 in DNA: TGCGCCAGCAGCTTGCCCTCTGGGGCCAACGTCCTGACTTTC.

The sample holds many counts of this clonotype. J is TRBJ2-7 and V is TRBV24-1; 7 nucleotides match TRBD2. Germline lookup yields CDR1 KGHDR and CDR2 SFDVKD. CDR3 length: 14 amino acids. Germline trimming cut 4 bases from V and 2 bases from J; bases unmatched to any gene: 4. Here the CDR3 DNA reads TGTGCCACCAGTGAAGCGGGACCCACCTACGAGCAGTACTTC. It codes for CATSEAGPTYEQYF.

This chain uses TRBV12-3 or TRBV12-4 with TRBJ1-2; D is unclear. V lost 2 bases, J lost 2 bases, and 9 bases lay in between. The CDR3 spans 14 residues. CDR3 nucleotide sequence: TGTGCCAGCAGTTTAAATTCAGGAAACTATGGCTACACCTTC. Protein product: CASSLNSGNYGYTF.

This chain uses TRBV5-1 with TRBJ1-1, with 8 bases lining up with TRBD1. Germline assignment: CDR1 SGHRS and CDR2 YFSETQ. The CDR3 loop spans 16 amino acids. The V gene end was trimmed by 0 bases and the J gene end by 1 base; junction bases not matched to a gene: 5. The CDR3 DNA sequence: TGCGCCAGCAGCTTGGGGGACAGGATCGGGAACACTGAAGCTTTCTTT. Protein: CASSLGDRIGNTEAFF.

To note about this clonotype: With a much larger clone just one base away, this may be a read error. The rearrangement joins TRBV4-2 to TRBJ1-2; D gene unclear. The CDR3 extends over 17 amino acids. Germline V lookup: CDR1 LGHNA, CDR2 YNFKEQ. CDR3 bases: TGTGCCGGCAGCGTTCTAGTCGGACCAACAACTAACTATGGCTACACCTTC. Amino acid sequence: CAGSVLVGPTTNYGYTF.

In this sample, this clonotype turned up once. The CDR3 sequence is CASSQDPLGYPMNTEAFF. The CDR3 DNA follows: TGCGCCAGCAGCCAAGATCCCCTAGGGTATCCCATGAACACTGAAGCTTTCTTT. The chain couples TRBV4-1 to TRBJ1-1; D is unclear. V dropped 0 bases and J dropped 0 bases, with 17 bases sitting between them. This CDR3 contains 18 residues. Per germline, CDR1 MGHRA and CDR2 YSYEKL.

The rearrangement joins TRBV5-1 to TRBJ2-1; unclear D gene. CDR1 SGHRS and CDR2 YFSETQ come from the germline V gene. The V end lost 5 bases, the J end lost 0 bases, and 9 bases lay between the germline ends. CDR3 size: 14 residues. The CDR3 coding sequence is TGCGCCAGCAGGCCAACCAGCTCCTACAATGAGCAGTTCTTC. Protein sequence: CASRPTSSYNEQFF.